Each of the 3 T cell receptor beta chains below was sequenced from the same sample in a study of T cell responses to AZD1222 COVID-19 vaccine. Clones were read by immunoSEQ multiplex PCR, and TCRdb kept only the in-frame ones, dropping some. Counted here are more than 150,000 clones, approximately 91% occurring once; the ten biggest clones make up approximately 0.97%. The sequenced sample was peripheral blood, obtained on day 0 of AZD1222 vaccination. The receptors here all came from an adult in good health.

The rearrangement links TRBV6-1 to TRBJ2-3, with D uncertain. The CDR3 covers 18 residues. CDR1 and CDR2 from the germline V gene are MNHNS and SASEGT. Trimming took off 4 bases at V and 2 bases at J, with 22 bases between the two ends. The DNA of the CDR3 is TGTGCCAGCAGTGTGCGGCAGTCGGTAAACATCCCCACAGATACGCAGTATTTT. It specifies CASSVRQSVNIPTDTQYF.

The J gene is TRBJ1-5, the V gene TRBV27; 8 bases align to TRBD1. This CDR3 is built from 17 residues. Germline loops: CDR1 MNHEY, CDR2 SMNVEV (reference sequence). V shed 3 bases and J 1 base; nucleotides not matched to a gene: 8. CDR3 loop: CASSLIGQGKSNQPQHF. The CDR3, as DNA: TGTGCCAGCAGTTTGATAGGACAGGGTAAGAGCAATCAGCCCCAGCATTTT.

The gene calls are TRBV4-1 and TRBJ2-7, with TRBD2 matching over 10 bases. The CDR3 extends over 16 amino acids. Germline V gene data show CDR1 as MGHRA and CDR2 as YSYEKL. V lost 3 bases and J lost 2; bases outside the gene matches: 7. CDR3 coding DNA: TGCGCCAGCAGCCATTCCCGGACTAGCGGTCCCTACGAGCAGTACTTC. This sequence encodes CASSHSRTSGPYEQYF.